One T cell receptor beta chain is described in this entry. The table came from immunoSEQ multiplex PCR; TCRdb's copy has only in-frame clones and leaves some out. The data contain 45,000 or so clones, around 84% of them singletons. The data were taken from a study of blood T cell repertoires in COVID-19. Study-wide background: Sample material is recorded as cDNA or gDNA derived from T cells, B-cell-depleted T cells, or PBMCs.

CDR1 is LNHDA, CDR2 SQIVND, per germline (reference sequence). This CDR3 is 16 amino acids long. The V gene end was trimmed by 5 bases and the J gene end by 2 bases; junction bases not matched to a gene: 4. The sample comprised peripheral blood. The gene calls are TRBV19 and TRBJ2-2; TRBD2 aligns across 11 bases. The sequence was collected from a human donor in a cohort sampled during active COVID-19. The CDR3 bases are TGTGCCAGTAGTGCCGGGACTAGCGGCAACACCGGGGAGCTGTTTTTT. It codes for CASSAGTSGNTGELFF.